One and the same sample provided the 6 T cell receptor beta chains below, sequenced in a study of cytomegalovirus exposure and HLA in healthy donors (dated by TCRdb to 2015 to 2018). The library came from the immunoSEQ multiplex PCR assay. The multiplex PCR relied on a mix of 60 forward primers for TCR Vbeta segments and 13 reverse primers for TCR Jbeta segments. The source is immuneACCESS, and TCRdb retained only in-frame sequences with V and J called. Part of the clones is not carried over; for the studies checked, unresolved V genes explain less than half of this, and the remainder is unexplained. This sample lists 100,000 to 150,000 clones; roughly three quarters were detected once. In total, the top ten clones hold approximately 1.5% of the sample. What was sequenced was PBMCs. Receptors originate from a woman between 18 and 29 years old in good health and CMV-seronegative.

DNA of the CDR3: TGTGCCAGCAGCTCCTCGGCCTGGGAGACGTACCAAGAGACCCAGTACTTC. Protein: CASSSSAWETYQETQYF. The V and J genes are TRBV27 and TRBJ2-5; D may be TRBD2 (5 bases). V lost 6 bases to trimming and J lost 0 bases, with 20 bases between them. Germline loops: CDR1 MNHEY, CDR2 SMNVEV (reference sequence). The CDR3 has 17 residues.

The rearrangement uses TRBV19 and TRBJ2-5; 8 nucleotides agree with TRBD2. The germline V gene encodes CDR1 LNHDA and CDR2 SQIVND (reference sequence). J lost 5 bases, V lost 6 bases, and 11 bases had no gene match. This CDR3 has 15 residues. CDR3 loop: CASSTIAGPGETQYF. CDR3 nucleotide sequence: TGTGCCAGTAGCACAATAGCGGGGCCGGGGGAGACCCAGTACTTC. Based on the CDR3 plus reference TRBV19 and TRBJ2-5, the full variable domain is DGGITQSPKYLFRKEGQNVTLSCEQNLNHDAMYWYRQDPGQGLRLIYYSQIVNDFQKGDIAEGYSVSREKKESFPLTVTSAQKNPTAFYLCASSTIAGPGETQYFGPGTRLLVL.

The rearrangement uses TRBV11-2 and TRBJ2-3, with 7 bases identical to TRBD2. The CDR3 length is 16 residues. CDR1 is SGHAT and CDR2 is FQNNGV in the germline V gene. Unmatched junction bases numbered 9, after V lost 1 base and J lost 5 bases. CDR3 sequence (DNA): TGTGCCAGCAGCTTAGGGAATTCTGGGGGGGGAGATACGCAGTATTTT. It yields the protein CASSLGNSGGGDTQYF.

The chain recombines TRBV7-7 with TRBJ2-2; no firm D call. CDR3 size: 13 residues. Between the trimmed V and J ends, which lost 1 base and 6 bases, there was a span of 6 bases. Per the germline V gene, CDR1 is SSHAT and CDR2 is FNYEAQ (reference sequence). The CDR3 here is CASSLVDSGELFF. CDR3 nucleotides: TGTGCCAGCAGCTTAGTAGACTCCGGGGAGCTGTTTTTT.

With regard to this clone: The junction does not match germline at one end; this may be a read error. The chain links TRBV13 to TRBJ1-1; 10 nucleotides match TRBD1. Germline V gene lookup returns CDR1 PRHDT and CDR2 FYEKMQ (reference sequence). The CDR3 covers 15 residues. CDR3 residues: CASSLATGGRTEAFF. As DNA, the CDR3 is TGTGCCAGCAGTTTAGCGACAGGGGGCAGAACTGAAGCTTTCTTT.

J is TRBJ2-1 and V is TRBV2, with a tentative D call TRBD2 (7 bases). The V and J ends lost 6 bases and 6 bases respectively, with 27 bases between them. The V gene's germline CDR1 is SNHLY and CDR2 FYNNEI. The CDR3 has 18 amino acids. CDR3 bases: TGTGCCAGCAGCGATTCTAGGGGGAGGGCCTTAACAATCAATGAGCAGTTCTTC. Protein product: CASSDSRGRALTINEQFF.